Presented here are 22 T cell receptor beta chains from one specimen sequenced in a study of T cell repertoires in cytomegalovirus infection. TCRdb reanalysed the reads using MiXCR and keeps one entry per CDR3 protein. The sample records nearly 450,000 distinct CDR3 sequences, roughly a third being singletons. Material: PBMCs. These receptors were obtained from a human donor in good health (CMV status not recorded). Some clones in this sample may be carry-over from other donors' samples.

This chain links TRBV7-2 with TRBJ2-3; possible D gene TRBD2, 5 bases. Trimming cost V 3 bases and J 2 bases, with 12 bases left between them. Germline CDR1 and CDR2: SGHTA and FQGNSA. This CDR3 contains 15 residues. The CDR3: CASSLGGLTTDTQYF. The CDR3 nucleotides are TGTGCCAGCAGCTTGGGCGGACTGACCACAGATACGCAGTATTTT.

V is TRBV2 and J is TRBJ1-1; 7 bases agree with TRBD1. CDR3 size: 15 residues. Germline loops: CDR1 SNHLY, CDR2 FYNNEI. V lost 2 bases and J lost 4; bases outside the gene matches: 7. The CDR3 region is CASSEPRGRGTEAFF. CDR3 DNA sequence: TGTGCCAGCAGTGAACCGAGGGGGCGCGGCACTGAAGCTTTCTTT.

The DNA for the CDR3 is TGTGCCATCAGTGTCCACAGGGGCGTGAACACTGAAGCTTTCTTT. It specifies CAISVHRGVNTEAFF. The chain joins TRBV10-3 to TRBJ1-1; the match to TRBD1 covers 7 bases. The CDR3 loop spans 15 amino acids. The V gene end was trimmed by 4 bases and the J gene end by 0 bases; junction bases not matched to a gene: 5. Germline values: CDR1 ENHRY, CDR2 SYGVKD.

This clonotype showed up just a few times. The chain has TRBV7-6 and TRBJ2-6, with D tentatively TRBD1 (8 bases). CDR3 length: 16 amino acids. The germline V gene has CDR1 SGHVS and CDR2 FNYEAQ. V shed 10 bases and J shed 3 bases, with 19 bases lying between them. This CDR3 reads CATRGDRTGGANVLTF. The CDR3 bases are TGTGCCACCCGGGGGGACAGGACTGGTGGGGCCAACGTCCTGACTTTC.

The DNA for the CDR3 is TGTGCCAGCAGCTTGGGACAGGGAGGTTCCTATGGCTACACCTTC. It encodes CASSLGQGGSYGYTF. The rearrangement links TRBV5-4 to TRBJ1-2; 7 positions match TRBD1. This CDR3 spans 15 amino acids. CDR1 is SGHNT and CDR2 is YYREEE in the germline V gene (reference sequence). V lost 0 bases to trimming and J lost 4 bases; unmatched junction nucleotides: 6.

The chain recombines TRBV25-1 with TRBJ1-2, with no clear D. This CDR3 is 12 amino acids long. The V gene's germline CDR1 is MGHDK and CDR2 SYGVNS. The ends were cut back, 7 bases at V and 2 bases at J, with 8 bases in the middle. CDR3 protein: CASTAGNYGYTF. The CDR3 nucleotides read TGTGCCAGCACAGCAGGAAACTATGGCTACACCTTC.

A note on this clonotype: The CDR3 end shows no conserved phenylalanine or tryptophan, and so a read error is likely. The V and J genes are TRBV7-3 and TRBJ2-1, with 9 nucleotides matching TRBD1. This CDR3 has 17 amino acids. CDR1 and CDR2 from the germline V gene are SGHTA and FQGTGA. The J segment lost 5 bases and the V segment lost 2 bases, leaving 10 bases of the junction unmatched. This chain's CDR3 is CASSLFAFGQGNNEQFL. The DNA of the CDR3 is TGTGCCAGCAGCTTATTCGCTTTCGGACAGGGGAACAATGAGCAGTTCTTA.

The V call is TRBV6-2 or TRBV6-3, the J call TRBJ2-2; TRBD2 aligns across 11 bases. Germline trimming cut 7 bases from V and 1 base from J; bases unmatched to any gene: 11. The CDR3 is 18 amino acids. The V gene's germline CDR1 is MNHEY and CDR2 SVGEGT. CDR3 coding DNA: TGTGCCAGCACCCCCGCGTGGCTAGCGGGGGGGAACACCGGGGAGCTGTTTTTT. It yields the protein CASTPAWLAGGNTGELFF.

The chain joins TRBV2 to TRBJ2-2; D remains ambiguous. The CDR3 covers 15 residues. The germline V gene encodes CDR1 SNHLY and CDR2 FYNNEI. The V and J ends lost 6 bases and 0 bases respectively, with 11 bases between them. CDR3: CASRKSQPNTGELFF. DNA for the CDR3: TGTGCCAGCAGAAAAAGCCAACCGAACACCGGGGAGCTGTTTTTT.

This clonotype was recorded a few times. The chain is built from TRBV25-1 and TRBJ2-3; D is perhaps TRBD1 (5 bases). Germline V gene sequence: CDR1 MGHDK, CDR2 SYGVNS. Trimming removed 3 bases from V and 4 bases from J, with 11 bases in between. The CDR3 contains 14 residues. CDR3 coding DNA: TGTGCCAGCAGTGAGCCGCAGGGCCCAGATACGCAGTATTTT. This gives the protein CASSEPQGPDTQYF.

This clonotype was detected only a few times. The chain uses TRBV6-5 and TRBJ2-6; possible D gene TRBD1, 5 bases. CDR1 is MNHEY and CDR2 is SVGAGI in the germline V gene. With 6 bases removed from V and 2 bases from J, the gap between germline ends came to 14 bases. This CDR3 has 16 residues. Here the CDR3 reads CASSPNTGPGANVLTF. CDR3 coding DNA: TGTGCCAGCAGCCCCAACACAGGACCTGGGGCCAACGTCCTGACTTTC.

The sample holds many counts of this clonotype. J is TRBJ2-5 and V is TRBV7-2; D assignment may be TRBD1 or TRBD2 (6 bases each). Trimming took off 3 bases at V and 9 bases at J, with 29 bases between the two ends. Germline V gives CDR1 SGHTA, CDR2 FQGNSA. The CDR3 runs 18 residues. In DNA, the CDR3 is TGTGCCAGCAGCTTTGTCCCGCAGAGAGGGGGGAGCTTGGTGTCCCAGTACTTC. It specifies CASSFVPQRGGSLVSQYF.

This clonotype was counted at least ten times. The gene calls are TRBV6-1 and TRBJ1-5; D possibly corresponds to TRBD1 (5 bases). Trimming removed 5 bases from V and 10 bases from J, with 18 bases in between. Germline V lookup: CDR1 MNHNS, CDR2 SASEGT. This CDR3 spans 14 amino acids. In nucleotides, the CDR3 is TGTGCCAGCAGTTCCTCAGGGATGGGGAACCCCCAGCATTTT. This encodes CASSSSGMGNPQHF.

The chain is built from TRBV20-1 and TRBJ2-1; D gene ambiguous. Germline loops: CDR1 DFQATT, CDR2 SNEGSKA (reference sequence). The CDR3 is 16 amino acids. The V end was cut by 1 base, the J end by 0 bases, with 13 bases between. The CDR3 region is CSARGPQYSSYNEQFF. The CDR3 coding sequence is TGCAGTGCTAGAGGACCCCAGTATAGCTCCTACAATGAGCAGTTCTTC.

The gene calls are TRBV7-4 and TRBJ2-7; D is tentatively TRBD1 or TRBD2 (6 bases each). The CDR3 loop spans 15 amino acids. Germline CDR1 reads SGHVT; CDR2 reads SQSDAQ. Trimming left V 1 base short and J 1 base short, with 11 bases between. The CDR3 DNA reads TGTGCCAGCAGCTTAGAACGGGGGCCTTCCTACGAGCAGTACTTC. Translation: CASSLERGPSYEQYF. Together with reference TRBV7-4 and TRBJ2-7, the CDR3 gives the full variable domain: GAGVSQSPRYKVAKRGRDVALRCDSISGHVTLYWYRQTLGQGSEVLTYSQSDAQRDKSGRPSGRFSAERPERSVSTLKIQRTEQGDSAVYLCASSLERGPSYEQYFGPGTRLTVT.

Comment on this clonotype: The junction departs from the called germline gene at one end, perhaps through a read error. This chain links TRBV19 with TRBJ2-7; D is ambiguous. The CDR3 spans 14 residues. Germline assignment: CDR1 LNHDA and CDR2 SQIVND (reference sequence). CDR3 residues: CASSIADGTYDQYF. The CDR3 DNA follows: TGTGCCAGTAGTATAGCGGACGGCACCTACGATCAGTACTTC.

The chain employs TRBV5-1 and TRBJ2-5, with 14 bases lining up with TRBD2. CDR1 is SGHRS and CDR2 is YFSETQ in the germline V gene. This CDR3 is built from 14 residues. V lost 5 bases to trimming and J lost 12 bases; unmatched junction nucleotides: 9. CDR3 in DNA: TGCGCCAGCAGATCCGGACTAGCGGGGGGCCCCAAGTACTTC. This translates into CASRSGLAGGPKYF. The complete variable domain, with remaining parts taken from reference TRBV5-1 and TRBJ2-5, reads KAGVTQTPRYLIKTRGQQVTLSCSPISGHRSVSWYQQTPGQGLQFLFEYFSETQRNKGNFPGRFSGRQFSNSRSEMNVSTLELGDSALYLCASRSGLAGGPKYFGPGTRLLVL.

Regarding this clonotype: In this CDR3 the conserved last residue, phenylalanine or tryptophan, is missing, so a read error is likely. The chain is built from TRBV14 and TRBJ1-1; no clear D gene. Germline values: CDR1 SGHDN, CDR2 FVKESK. The CDR3 is made up of 13 amino acids. Trimming took 7 bases from V and 0 from J, leaving 9 bases between them. The chain's CDR3 is CASKEGMNTEAFC. DNA of the CDR3: TGTGCCAGCAAGGAAGGGATGAACACTGAAGCTTTCTGT.

The V gene is TRBV19, the J gene TRBJ2-7; unclear D gene. CDR3 length: 13 residues. Looked up from germline, CDR1 is LNHDA and CDR2 is SQIVND (reference sequence). Deletions cut 4 bases from V and 3 bases from J, with 10 bases between. In DNA, the CDR3 is TGTGCCAGTAGTAGCCCCATGAACTACGAGCAGTACTTC. Its protein product is CASSSPMNYEQYF. Full variable domain (remainder filled in from reference TRBV19 and TRBJ2-7): DGGITQSPKYLFRKEGQNVTLSCEQNLNHDAMYWYRQDPGQGLRLIYYSQIVNDFQKGDIAEGYSVSREKKESFPLTVTSAQKNPTAFYLCASSSPMNYEQYFGPGTRLTVT.

V gene TRBV4-2 combines with J gene TRBJ1-6; D may be TRBD1 (5 bases). There are 16 residues in the CDR3. Trimming took 0 bases from V and 7 from J, leaving 13 bases between them. The V gene's germline CDR1 is LGHNA and CDR2 YNFKEQ. Here the CDR3 reads CASSQDPRGGNSPLHF. The DNA of the CDR3 is TGTGCCAGCAGCCAAGATCCGCGGGGGGGGAATTCACCCCTCCACTTT.

This clonotype has only a few counts. The V and J genes are TRBV7-3 and TRBJ2-1; 10 nucleotides match TRBD1. The CDR3 is 16 amino acids. V trimming: 5 bases; J trimming: 3 bases; junction bases outside the gene matches: 7. Germline V gene lookup returns CDR1 SGHTA and CDR2 FQGTGA. Here the CDR3 reads CASSPTGGLLYNEQFF. Written as DNA, the CDR3 is TGTGCCAGCAGCCCGACAGGGGGCCTTCTCTACAATGAGCAGTTCTTC.

The rearrangement uses TRBV20-1 and TRBJ2-5; D gene ambiguous. Germline V gene sequence: CDR1 DFQATT, CDR2 SNEGSKA (reference sequence). The CDR3 has 13 residues. V lost 3 bases, J lost 1 base, and 9 bases lay in between. In DNA, the CDR3 is TGCAGTGCTAGGCGCGTGGGCCAAGAGACCCAGTACTTC. Its translation: CSARRVGQETQYF.